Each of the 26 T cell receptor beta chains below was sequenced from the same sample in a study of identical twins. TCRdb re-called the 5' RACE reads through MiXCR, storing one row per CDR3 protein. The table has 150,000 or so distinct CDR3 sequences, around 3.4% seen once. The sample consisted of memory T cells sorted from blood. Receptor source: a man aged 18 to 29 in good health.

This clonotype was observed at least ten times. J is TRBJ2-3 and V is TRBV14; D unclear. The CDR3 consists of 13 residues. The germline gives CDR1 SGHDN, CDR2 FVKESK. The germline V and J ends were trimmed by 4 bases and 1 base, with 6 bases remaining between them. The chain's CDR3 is CASSLMRTDTQYF. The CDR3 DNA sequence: TGTGCCAGCAGCCTCATGCGCACAGATACGCAGTATTTT.

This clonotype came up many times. The CDR3 protein is CASSQRTSSYNEQFF. The CDR3 nucleotides read TGTGCCAGCAGTCAACGGACTAGTTCCTACAATGAGCAGTTCTTC. The chain links TRBV6-1 to TRBJ2-1; 7 bases match TRBD2. J gave up 1 base and V 5 bases, and 5 bases lay outside the gene matches. In germline, CDR1 is MNHNS, CDR2 SASEGT. The CDR3 is made up of 15 amino acids.

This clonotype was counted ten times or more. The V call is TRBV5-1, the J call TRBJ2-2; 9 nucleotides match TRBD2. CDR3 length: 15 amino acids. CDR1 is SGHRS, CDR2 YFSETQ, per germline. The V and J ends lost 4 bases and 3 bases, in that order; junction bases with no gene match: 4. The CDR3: CASSATSGYTGELFF. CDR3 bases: TGCGCCAGCAGCGCCACTAGCGGGTACACCGGGGAGCTGTTTTTT. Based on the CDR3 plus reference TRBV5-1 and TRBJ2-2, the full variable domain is KAGVTQTPRYLIKTRGQQVTLSCSPISGHRSVSWYQQTPGQGLQFLFEYFSETQRNKGNFPGRFSGRQFSNSRSEMNVSTLELGDSALYLCASSATSGYTGELFFGEGSRLTVL.

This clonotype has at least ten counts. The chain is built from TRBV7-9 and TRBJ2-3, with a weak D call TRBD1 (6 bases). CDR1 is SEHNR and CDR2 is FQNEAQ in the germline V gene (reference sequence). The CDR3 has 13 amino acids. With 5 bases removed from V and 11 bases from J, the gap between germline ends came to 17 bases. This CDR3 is CASSQEQGTRQYF. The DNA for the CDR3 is TGTGCCAGCAGCCAGGAGCAAGGGACACGGCAGTATTTT.

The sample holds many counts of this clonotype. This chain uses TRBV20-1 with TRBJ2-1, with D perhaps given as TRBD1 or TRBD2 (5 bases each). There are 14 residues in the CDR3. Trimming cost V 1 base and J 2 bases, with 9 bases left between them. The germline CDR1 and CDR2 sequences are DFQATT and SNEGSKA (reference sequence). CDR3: CSARGGTTYNEQFF. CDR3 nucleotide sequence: TGCAGTGCTAGAGGGGGGACGACCTACAATGAGCAGTTCTTC.

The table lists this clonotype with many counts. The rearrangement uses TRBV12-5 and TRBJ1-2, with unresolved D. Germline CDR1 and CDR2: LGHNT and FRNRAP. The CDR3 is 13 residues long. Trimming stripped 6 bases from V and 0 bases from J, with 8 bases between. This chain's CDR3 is CASGSGTNYGYTF. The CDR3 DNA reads TGTGCTAGTGGATCCGGGACTAACTATGGCTACACCTTC.

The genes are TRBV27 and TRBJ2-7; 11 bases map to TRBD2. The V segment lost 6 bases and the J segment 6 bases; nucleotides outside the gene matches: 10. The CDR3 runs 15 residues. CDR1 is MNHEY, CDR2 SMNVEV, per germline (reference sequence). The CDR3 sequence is CASRQNRLAGIEQYF. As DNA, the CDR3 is TGTGCCAGCAGGCAAAACCGACTAGCGGGGATCGAGCAGTACTTC.

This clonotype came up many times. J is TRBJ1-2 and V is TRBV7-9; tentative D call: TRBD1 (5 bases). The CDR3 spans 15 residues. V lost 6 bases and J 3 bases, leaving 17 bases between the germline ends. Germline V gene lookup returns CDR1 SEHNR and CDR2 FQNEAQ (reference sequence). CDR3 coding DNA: TGTGCCAGCAGGCCCCCTTTCAGGGAAGACTATGGCTACACCTTC. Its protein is CASRPPFREDYGYTF.

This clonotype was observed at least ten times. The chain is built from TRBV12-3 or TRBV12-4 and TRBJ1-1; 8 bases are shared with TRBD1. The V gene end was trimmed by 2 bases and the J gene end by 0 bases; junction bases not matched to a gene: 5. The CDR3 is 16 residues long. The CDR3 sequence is CASSLRGDRLNTEAFF. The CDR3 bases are TGTGCCAGCAGTTTAAGGGGGGACAGGTTGAACACTGAAGCTTTCTTT.

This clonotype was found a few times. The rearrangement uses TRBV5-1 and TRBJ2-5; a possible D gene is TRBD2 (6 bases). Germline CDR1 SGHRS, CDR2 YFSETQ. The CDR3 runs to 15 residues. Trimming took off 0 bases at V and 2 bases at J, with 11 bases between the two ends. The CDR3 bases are TGCGCCAGCAGCTTGGGGCGGGGATTACAAGAGACCCAGTACTTC. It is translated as CASSLGRGLQETQYF.

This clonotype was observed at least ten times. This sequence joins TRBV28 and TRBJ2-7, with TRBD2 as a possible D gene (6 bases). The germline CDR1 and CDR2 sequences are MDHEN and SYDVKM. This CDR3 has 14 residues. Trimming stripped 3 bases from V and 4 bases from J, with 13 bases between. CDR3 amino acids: CASSFRGRTYEQYF. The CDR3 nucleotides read TGTGCCAGCAGTTTTAGAGGGAGGACTTACGAGCAGTACTTC.

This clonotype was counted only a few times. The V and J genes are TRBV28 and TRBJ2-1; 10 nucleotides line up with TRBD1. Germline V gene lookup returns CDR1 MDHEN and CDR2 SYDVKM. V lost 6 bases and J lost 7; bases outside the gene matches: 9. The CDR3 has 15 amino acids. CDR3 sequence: CASSQRTGGRNEQFF. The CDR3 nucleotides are TGTGCCAGCAGCCAAAGGACAGGGGGTAGGAATGAGCAGTTCTTC.

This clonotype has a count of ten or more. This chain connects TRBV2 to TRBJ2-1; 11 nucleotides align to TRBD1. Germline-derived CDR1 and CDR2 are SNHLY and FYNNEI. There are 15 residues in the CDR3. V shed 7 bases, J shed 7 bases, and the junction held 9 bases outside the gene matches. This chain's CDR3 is CASKGGTGGRNEQFF. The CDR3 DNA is TGTGCCAGCAAAGGAGGGACAGGGGGAAGGAATGAGCAGTTCTTC.

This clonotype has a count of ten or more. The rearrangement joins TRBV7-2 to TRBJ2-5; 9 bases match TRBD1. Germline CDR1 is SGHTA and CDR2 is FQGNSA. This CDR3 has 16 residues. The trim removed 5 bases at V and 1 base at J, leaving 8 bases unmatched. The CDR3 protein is CASSTSIQGAQETQYF. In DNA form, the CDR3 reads TGTGCCAGCAGCACCAGCATACAGGGGGCCCAAGAGACCCAGTACTTC.

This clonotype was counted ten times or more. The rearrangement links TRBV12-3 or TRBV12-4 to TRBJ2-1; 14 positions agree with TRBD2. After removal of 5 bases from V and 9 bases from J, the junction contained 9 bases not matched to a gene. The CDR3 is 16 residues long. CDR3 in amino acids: CASSPGTSGSQREQFF. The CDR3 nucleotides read TGTGCCAGCAGTCCTGGGACTAGCGGGAGTCAGCGTGAGCAGTTCTTC.

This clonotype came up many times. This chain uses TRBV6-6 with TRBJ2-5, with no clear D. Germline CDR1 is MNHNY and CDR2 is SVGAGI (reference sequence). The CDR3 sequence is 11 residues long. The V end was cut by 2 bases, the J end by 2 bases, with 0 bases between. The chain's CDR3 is CASSYQETQYF. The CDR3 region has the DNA TGTGCCAGCAGTTACCAAGAGACCCAGTACTTC.

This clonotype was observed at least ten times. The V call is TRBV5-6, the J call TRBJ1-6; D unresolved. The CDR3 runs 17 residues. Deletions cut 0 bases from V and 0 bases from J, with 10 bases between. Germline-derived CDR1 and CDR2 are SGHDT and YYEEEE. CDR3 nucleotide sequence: TGTGCCAGCAGCTTGGAGCAGGCAGCCTCCTATAATTCACCCCTCCACTTT. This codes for CASSLEQAASYNSPLHF.

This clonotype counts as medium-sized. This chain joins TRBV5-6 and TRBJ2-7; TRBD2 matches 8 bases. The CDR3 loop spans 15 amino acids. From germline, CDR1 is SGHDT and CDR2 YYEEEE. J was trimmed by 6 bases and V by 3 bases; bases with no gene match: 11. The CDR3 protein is CASSYRGLGTSEQYF. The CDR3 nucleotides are TGTGCCAGCAGCTACCGGGGACTAGGAACCTCCGAGCAGTACTTC.

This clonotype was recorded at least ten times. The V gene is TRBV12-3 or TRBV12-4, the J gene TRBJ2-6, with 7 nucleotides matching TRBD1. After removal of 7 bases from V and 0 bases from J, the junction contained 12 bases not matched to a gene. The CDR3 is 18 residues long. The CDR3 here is CASTAGKGAVSGANVLTF. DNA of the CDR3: TGTGCCAGCACCGCAGGAAAGGGGGCCGTCTCTGGGGCCAACGTCCTGACTTTC.

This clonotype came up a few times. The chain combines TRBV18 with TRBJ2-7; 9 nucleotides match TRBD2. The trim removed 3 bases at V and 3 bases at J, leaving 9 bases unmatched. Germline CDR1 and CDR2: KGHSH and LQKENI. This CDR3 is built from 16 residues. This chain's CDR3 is CASSPSSGRPDYEQYF. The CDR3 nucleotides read TGTGCCAGCTCACCTTCAAGCGGGAGGCCCGACTACGAGCAGTACTTC.

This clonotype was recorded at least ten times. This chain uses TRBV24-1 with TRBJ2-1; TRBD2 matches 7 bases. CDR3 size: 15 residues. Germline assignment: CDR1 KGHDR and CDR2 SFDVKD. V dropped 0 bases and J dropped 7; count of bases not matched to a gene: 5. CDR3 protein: CATSDLAGVHNEQFF. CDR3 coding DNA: TGTGCCACCAGTGATTTGGCGGGAGTTCATAATGAGCAGTTCTTC.

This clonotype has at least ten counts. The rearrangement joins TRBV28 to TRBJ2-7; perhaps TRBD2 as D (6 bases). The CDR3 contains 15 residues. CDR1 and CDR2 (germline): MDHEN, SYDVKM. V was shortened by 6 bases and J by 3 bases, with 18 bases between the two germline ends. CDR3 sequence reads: CASRQSGPRDYEQYF. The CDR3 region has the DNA TGTGCCAGCAGACAAAGCGGGCCACGGGACTACGAGCAGTACTTC.

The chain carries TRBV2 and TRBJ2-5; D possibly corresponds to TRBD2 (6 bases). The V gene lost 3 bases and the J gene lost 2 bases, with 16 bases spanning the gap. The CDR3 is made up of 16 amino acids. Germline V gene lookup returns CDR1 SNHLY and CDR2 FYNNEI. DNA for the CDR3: TGTGCCAGCAGTGAGGGCCTGGGGGGTGCTCAAGAGACCCAGTACTTC. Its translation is CASSEGLGGAQETQYF.

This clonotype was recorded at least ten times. The CDR3: CASSPLGQISGANVLTF. The CDR3 DNA follows: TGTGCCAGCTCACCACTAGGACAGATCTCTGGGGCCAACGTCCTGACTTTC. This sequence joins TRBV18 and TRBJ2-6, with D possibly being TRBD1 (6 bases). CDR1 KGHSH and CDR2 LQKENI come from the germline V gene. Between the trimmed V and J ends, which lost 1 base and 0 bases, there was a span of 10 bases. The CDR3 length is 17 residues.

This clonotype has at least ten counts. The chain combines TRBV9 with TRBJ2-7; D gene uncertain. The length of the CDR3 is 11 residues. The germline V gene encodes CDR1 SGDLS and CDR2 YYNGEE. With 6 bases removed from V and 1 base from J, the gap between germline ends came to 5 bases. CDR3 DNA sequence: TGTGCCAGCAACCCTTCCTACGAGCAGTACGTC. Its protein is CASNPSYEQYV.

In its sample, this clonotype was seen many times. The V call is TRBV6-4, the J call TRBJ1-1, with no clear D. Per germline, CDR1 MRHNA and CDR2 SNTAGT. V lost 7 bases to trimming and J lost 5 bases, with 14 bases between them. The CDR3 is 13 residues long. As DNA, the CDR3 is TGTGCCAGCAAACTTGAGGGCACGACTGAAGCTTTCTTT. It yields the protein CASKLEGTTEAFF.